This TCR beta chain was found in a study of vaccination effects on CD4 cells after COVID-19. Generated by immunoSEQ multiplex PCR, the TCRdb table keeps only in-frame clones and is missing some. The data contain fewer than 65,000 clones, around three quarters of them singletons. Points on this clone: Its specificity is unknown.

Within the ViraFEST assay, antigen-specific CD4+ T cells underwent expansion with viral peptide pools prior to sequencing. Subsequent to a culture period of more than 8 days, CD4+ T cells were isolated. According to the study, vaccine recipients showed no prior SARS-CoV-2 infection and negative nucleocapsid antibodies. Each well held 1.5 million to 2.5 million PBMC cultured with 8.5 to 10 ug/ml peptides and around 11 IU/ml IL-2. IL-2 medium supplanted half the medium on days 3 and 7. Findings and caveats of the study: Clones arising from infection and from vaccination showed marked clonal contraction late after vaccination.

This CDR3 spans 13 amino acids. Trimming pared 5 bases from V and 7 bases from J, leaving 14 bases between. Germline CDR1 and CDR2: MDHEN and SYDVKM. The V gene is TRBV28, the J gene TRBJ1-1; no definite D call. The receptor was isolated from a human donor who received a COVID-19 vaccine. The sample in question was CD4+ T cells from PBMCs cultured with HCoV-OC43 spike peptides, obtained before COVID-19 vaccination. Subset specified: HCoV-OC43 spike overlapping peptide pool stimulation. The CDR3 DNA sequence: TGTGCCAGCAGTCCCCAGACTGGGATTGAAGCTTTCTTT. Translating gives CASSPQTGIEAFF.